What follows are 27 T cell receptor beta chains derived from one specimen sequenced in a study of glioma-infiltrating T cells. TCR alpha and beta CDR3 regions were amplified from RNA using iRepertoire nested multiplex PCR. TCRdb ran MiXCR on the multiplex PCR reads and lists one entry per CDR3 protein. The sample lists approximately 88,000 distinct CDR3 sequences; around 23% were seen once. Sequences were obtained from glioma tissue, nonneoplastic brain tissue, or PBMCs (not recorded which). These receptors were obtained from a human donor with low-grade glioma or glioblastoma, undergoing nonglioma brain surgery, or in good health (not recorded which).

The V gene is TRBV6-2 or TRBV6-3, the J gene TRBJ2-1; tentative D call: TRBD1 (5 bases). Germline CDR1 is MNHEY and CDR2 is SVGEGT. The V and J ends lost 7 bases and 0 bases respectively, with 16 bases between them. The CDR3 totals 16 residues. The CDR3 protein is CASTIRQRSSYNEQFF. CDR3 in DNA: TGTGCCAGCACCATTAGACAGAGGAGCTCCTACAATGAGCAGTTCTTC.

This clonotype came up many times. The chain uses TRBV18 and TRBJ2-3; TRBD1 aligns across 7 bases. CDR1 is KGHSH, CDR2 LQKENI, per germline. The CDR3 extends over 15 amino acids. The junction had 3 bases not matched to a gene; V was cut back by 3 bases and J by 0 bases. This CDR3 is CASSPGQVSTDTQYF. CDR3 coding DNA: TGTGCCAGCTCACCTGGACAGGTTAGCACAGATACGCAGTATTTT. Complete variable domain (other parts from reference TRBV18 and TRBJ2-3): NAGVMQNPRHLVRRRGQEARLRCSPMKGHSHVYWYRQLPEEGLKFMVYLQKENIIDESGMPKERFSAEFPKEGPSILRIQQVVRGDSAAYFCASSPGQVSTDTQYFGPGTRLTVL.

This clonotype occurred many times. V usage is TRBV7-9 and J usage is TRBJ1-1, with unresolved D. Germline CDR1 SEHNR, CDR2 FQNEAQ (reference sequence). The germline V and J ends were trimmed by 1 base and 1 base, with 4 bases remaining between them. This CDR3 is built from 13 residues. CDR3 nucleotide sequence: TGTGCCAGCAGCTTAGAGTCGAACACTGAAGCTTTCTTT. This encodes CASSLESNTEAFF.

The V and J genes are TRBV7-2 and TRBJ2-3; 10 bases line up with TRBD2. The V and J ends lost 1 base and 3 bases, in that order; junction bases with no gene match: 7. The CDR3 consists of 17 residues. Germline V CDR1 and CDR2: SGHTA, FQGNSA. Written as DNA, the CDR3 is TGTGCCAGCAGCTTAGTGTCTAGCGGGAGCCCGACAGATACGCAGTATTTT. Translating it yields CASSLVSSGSPTDTQYF.

This clonotype was seen many times. Written as DNA, the CDR3 is TGTGCCAGCAGTGGACGGACAACTAATGAAAAACTGTTTTTT. It translates to CASSGRTTNEKLFF. The chain combines TRBV2 with TRBJ1-4; D is undetermined. The V gene's germline CDR1 is SNHLY and CDR2 FYNNEI. V gave up 4 bases and J gave up 0 bases, with 6 bases separating them. CDR3 length: 14 amino acids.

The rearrangement joins TRBV19 to TRBJ2-3; possibly TRBD1 for D (5 bases). Trimming stripped 5 bases from V and 1 base from J, with 16 bases between. Germline CDR1 and CDR2: LNHDA and SQIVND (reference sequence). The CDR3 is 16 amino acids. This CDR3 is CASSALGVMRTDTQYF. CDR3 in DNA: TGTGCCAGTAGTGCCCTAGGGGTAATGCGCACAGATACGCAGTATTTT.

This clonotype was counted at least ten times. The chain combines TRBV19 with TRBJ1-4; D is ambiguous. V shed 9 bases and J shed 0 bases, with 8 bases lying between them. CDR3 length equals 13 residues. CDR1 and CDR2 (germline): LNHDA, SQIVND (reference sequence). CDR3 nucleotide sequence: TGTGCCAGCGGGTTGACAACTAATGAAAAACTGTTTTTT. Residues: CASGLTTNEKLFF.

This clonotype was recorded at least ten times. The chain is built from TRBV20-1 and TRBJ2-7; possible D gene TRBD2, 5 bases. Germline CDR1 and CDR2: DFQATT and SNEGSKA (reference sequence). Trimming pared 6 bases from V and 4 bases from J, leaving 19 bases between. The CDR3 sequence is 14 residues long. The CDR3 protein is CSAQRELFVYEQYF. CDR3 bases: TGCAGTGCCCAAAGGGAGCTTTTCGTGTACGAGCAGTACTTC.

This clonotype was recorded at least ten times. V is TRBV15 and J is TRBJ1-3; D uncertain. The length of the CDR3 is 17 residues. Trimming pared 0 bases from V and 1 base from J, leaving 13 bases between. Looked up from germline, CDR1 is LNHNV and CDR2 is YYDKDF (reference sequence). The CDR3 here is CATSRETWKQSGNTIYF. The CDR3 bases are TGTGCCACCAGCAGAGAAACATGGAAACAGTCTGGAAACACCATATATTTT.

The chain is built from TRBV18 and TRBJ2-3, with D tentatively TRBD1 or TRBD2 (5 bases each). The CDR3 contains 18 residues. Germline CDR1 reads KGHSH; CDR2 reads LQKENI. Trimming pared 2 bases from V and 5 bases from J, leaving 23 bases between. The CDR3 is CASSPSLTRGDVQDTQYF. CDR3 nucleotide sequence: TGTGCCAGCTCACCATCTTTAACGAGAGGGGATGTCCAAGATACGCAGTATTTT.

This clonotype was counted between two and nine times. The V and J genes are TRBV12-3 or TRBV12-4 and TRBJ2-7, with a possible D match to TRBD2 (5 bases). The germline V and J ends were trimmed by 5 bases and 7 bases, with 12 bases remaining between them. The CDR3 runs to 12 residues. CDR3 nucleotides: TGTGCCAGCAGTCGACTCTCGGGGGAGCAGTACTTC. Encoded protein: CASSRLSGEQYF.

The chain joins TRBV5-4 to TRBJ1-4, with D maybe TRBD1 (5 bases). V lost 0 bases to trimming and J lost 7 bases, with 13 bases between them. The CDR3 sequence is 15 residues long. CDR1 and CDR2 from the germline V gene are SGHNT and YYREEE (reference sequence). The CDR3 nucleotides read TGTGCCAGCAGCTTGGCCCTGGGGGAGAGTGAAAAACTGTTTTTT. This encodes CASSLALGESEKLFF.

The CDR3 sequence is CASSFDRVDTGELFF. The CDR3 bases are TGTGCCAGCAGCTTCGACAGGGTGGACACCGGGGAGCTGTTTTTT. The chain carries TRBV7-9 and TRBJ2-2, with 7 nucleotides matching TRBD1. CDR1 and CDR2 (germline): SEHNR, FQNEAQ (reference sequence). This CDR3 is built from 15 residues. The junction had 4 bases not matched to a gene; V was cut back by 3 bases and J by 3 bases.

This clonotype was seen repeatedly, ten times or more. V and J are TRBV6-1 and TRBJ2-3; D is undetermined. The germline CDR1 and CDR2 sequences are MNHNS and SASEGT. Between the trimmed V and J ends, which lost 6 bases and 2 bases, there was a span of 18 bases. The CDR3 has 16 amino acids. In DNA, the CDR3 is TGTGCCAGCAGAAGCCCAACCGGAGACCCCACAGATACGCAGTATTTT. Translation gives CASRSPTGDPTDTQYF.

This clonotype was seen repeatedly, ten times or more. This chain links TRBV6-1 with TRBJ1-1; 7 bases align to TRBD1. The CDR3 consists of 16 residues. Germline CDR1 MNHNS, CDR2 SASEGT. Trimming removed 6 bases from V and 1 base from J; junction bases left unmatched: 11. The CDR3 DNA reads as TGTGCCAGCAGACGGGGGACCGGGACAGAGAACACTGAAGCTTTCTTT. Its protein product is CASRRGTGTENTEAFF.

Ten or more counts support this clonotype. The chain links TRBV4-1 to TRBJ2-3, with TRBD2 matching over 8 bases. The germline gives CDR1 MGHRA, CDR2 YSYEKL. Trimming removed 8 bases from V and 1 base from J; junction bases left unmatched: 5. The CDR3 length is 14 residues. CDR3 DNA: TGCGCCAGCTCCCGGGGGGGGCGCACAGATACGCAGTATTTT. Protein: CASSRGGRTDTQYF.

This clonotype has at least ten counts. The chain combines TRBV6-1 with TRBJ2-7; D remains unclear. The V gene's germline CDR1 is MNHNS and CDR2 SASEGT. The CDR3 contains 12 residues. Trimming left V 5 bases short and J 6 bases short, with 11 bases between. CDR3 sequence: CASSSPRREQYF. DNA of the CDR3: TGTGCCAGCAGTTCCCCCCGACGCGAGCAGTACTTC.

This clonotype came up many times. The V call is TRBV14, the J call TRBJ1-1; tentatively, D is TRBD1 (5 bases). This CDR3 contains 13 residues. Germline CDR1 is SGHDN and CDR2 is FVKESK. V was clipped by 4 bases and J by 2 bases, with 8 bases between them. CDR3 bases: TGTGCCAGCAGCCGACAGTTTAACACTGAAGCTTTCTTT. Encoded protein: CASSRQFNTEAFF.

This clonotype was counted ten times or more. V is TRBV18 and J is TRBJ1-1, with TRBD1 matching 11 bases. This CDR3 spans 14 amino acids. V shed 6 bases and J 5 bases; nucleotides not matched to a gene: 5. From germline, CDR1 is KGHSH and CDR2 LQKENI. The CDR3 loop reads CASSPGTGGTEAFF. In DNA form, the CDR3 reads TGTGCCAGCTCCCCCGGGACAGGGGGTACTGAAGCTTTCTTT.

V is TRBV5-1 and J is TRBJ2-3; the match to TRBD1 covers 7 bases. V was clipped by 4 bases and J by 0 bases; unmatched bases: 5. CDR3 length equals 15 residues. Germline assignment: CDR1 SGHRS and CDR2 YFSETQ. CDR3 residues: CASSAPGQSTDTQYF. The CDR3 nucleotides read TGCGCCAGCAGCGCTCCGGGACAGAGCACAGATACGCAGTATTTT.

This clonotype was observed many times. The V and J genes are TRBV20-1 and TRBJ2-7; D is perhaps TRBD1 or TRBD2 (5 bases each). This CDR3 contains 12 residues. Trimming cost V 2 bases and J 3 bases, with 8 bases left between them. Germline V lookup: CDR1 DFQATT, CDR2 SNEGSKA (reference sequence). CDR3 protein: CSARRDGYEQYF. The CDR3 nucleotides are TGCAGTGCTAGAAGGGACGGCTACGAGCAGTACTTC.

The CDR3 protein is CASSFGTTNSPLHF. The DNA for the CDR3 is TGTGCCAGCAGCTTTGGGACTACTAATTCACCCCTCCACTTT. J is TRBJ1-6 and V is TRBV7-2; weak D call: TRBD1 (5 bases). The CDR3 runs 14 residues. Deletions cut 3 bases from V and 6 bases from J, with 9 bases between. Per the germline V gene, CDR1 is SGHTA and CDR2 is FQGNSA.

V usage is TRBV4-2 and J usage is TRBJ1-4; 8 bases match TRBD1. The V segment lost 3 bases and the J segment 8 bases; nucleotides outside the gene matches: 8. Germline CDR1 is LGHNA and CDR2 is YNFKEQ. This CDR3 has 15 residues. DNA for the CDR3: TGTGCCAGCAGCCACCCTGGGACAGGAGGCGAAAAACTGTTTTTT. Protein product: CASSHPGTGGEKLFF.

This rearrangement joins TRBV5-4 to TRBJ2-7; D might be TRBD2 (6 bases). The ends were cut back, 5 bases at V and 2 bases at J, with 14 bases in the middle. Germline V gene sequence: CDR1 SGHNT, CDR2 YYREEE (reference sequence). This CDR3 is built from 14 residues. DNA for the CDR3: TGTGCCAGCAGTCTAGCGCACCTTCCCTACGAGCAGTACTTC. This gives the protein CASSLAHLPYEQYF.

In regard to this clonotype: Being one base from a much bigger clone, this may be a read error. V is TRBV7-2 and J is TRBJ2-7; a weak D match, TRBD1 (6 bases). CDR3 length: 15 amino acids. V lost 3 bases to trimming and J lost 2 bases, with 14 bases between them. Germline CDR1 is SGHTA and CDR2 is FQGNSA. CDR3 loop: CASSFVRQATYEQYF. CDR3 nucleotide sequence: TGTGCCAGCAGCTTCGTGCGACAGGCTACCTACGAGCAGTACTTC.

This clonotype was seen repeatedly, ten times or more. This chain connects TRBV7-2 to TRBJ2-7, with D perhaps matching TRBD1 (5 bases). CDR1 and CDR2 (germline): SGHTA, FQGNSA. This CDR3 has 13 residues. The ends were cut back, 1 base at V and 7 bases at J, with 11 bases in the middle. The CDR3 loop is CASSLEGPWEQYF. The CDR3 nucleotides are TGTGCCAGCAGCTTAGAGGGGCCTTGGGAGCAGTACTTC. The complete variable domain, with remaining parts taken from reference TRBV7-2 and TRBJ2-7, reads GAGVSQSPSNKVTEKGKDVELRCDPISGHTALYWYRQSLGQGLEFLIYFQGNSAPDKSGLPSDRFSAERTGGSVSTLTIQRTQQEDSAVYLCASSLEGPWEQYFGPGTRLTVT.

This clonotype was recorded at least ten times. The genes are TRBV2 and TRBJ2-5, with a tentative D call TRBD2 (6 bases). Germline CDR1 is SNHLY and CDR2 is FYNNEI. Trimming left V 9 bases short and J 7 bases short, with 12 bases between. The CDR3 consists of 11 residues. As DNA, the CDR3 is TGTGCCAGAGGGACCGGGGGGACCCAGTACTTC. Amino acids: CARGTGGTQYF.